These T cell receptor beta chains were read from a single sample in a study of human T cells and chemical hapten exposure. MiXCR, applied by TCRdb to the RACE reads, yields one record per CDR3 protein. The data show under 85,000 distinct CDR3 sequences, over 9% seen once. The material sequenced was whole blood, taken in connection with sensitization to the hapten diphenylcyclopropenone (DPC). Every receptor here comes from a woman aged 50 to 65 with alopecia areata. Some clones in this sample may be carry-over from other donors' samples. Each CDR3 is given with its conserved first and last residue. D genes are given only for firm matches. Clone sizes are given selectively: once, few, many, or a class where the clone is expanded.

TRBV11-2	NA	NA	TRBJ2-7	TGTGCCAGCAGCAACTACGAGCAGTACTTC	CASSNYEQYF
TRBV11-2	NA	few	TRBJ1-1	TGTGCCAGCAGCTTGAGGGAGCAGAACACTGAAGCTTTCTTT	CASSLREQNTEAFF
TRBV30	NA	NA	TRBJ1-1	TGTGCCTCCTCGGATTTCATGAACACTGAAGCTTTCTTT	CASSDFMNTEAFF
TRBV18	TRBD1	many	TRBJ1-1	TGTGCCAGCTCACGCGACAGGGGAGGCACTGAAGCTTTCTTT	CASSRDRGGTEAFF
TRBV28	NA	NA	TRBJ2-7	TGTGCCAGCAGTCCCCCCGGACTTTTCTCCTACGAGCAGTACTTC	CASSPPGLFSYEQYF
TRBV29-1	NA	NA	TRBJ2-7	TGCAGCGTTGGGTGGGCCCGAGAGCAGTACTTC	CSVGWAREQYF
TRBV24-1	NA	few	TRBJ2-1	TGTGCCACCAGTGATTTGCAAACAGGGAGGAATGAGCAGTTCTTC	CATSDLQTGRNEQFF
TRBV21-1	NA	many	TRBJ2-7	TGTGCCAGCACCGGGACAGGTCCTCCCTACGAGCAGTACTTC	CASTGTGPPYEQYF
TRBV5-1	TRBD1	many	TRBJ1-2	TGCGCCAGCAGCCCAACAGGGGGCGCGGGTCTTGGCTACACCTTC	CASSPTGGAGLGYTF
TRBV11-3	TRBD2	few	TRBJ2-7	TGTGCCAGCAGCTTACTAGCGGGAGGTGATGAGCAGTACTTC	CASSLLAGGDEQYF
TRBV11-2	NA	many	TRBJ1-4	TGTGCCAGCGGGACTAATGAAAAACTGTTTTTT	CASGTNEKLFF
TRBV12-5	NA	many	TRBJ1-5	TGTGCTAGTGGTTTATCTGGGAGCAATCAGCCCCAGCATTTT	CASGLSGSNQPQHF
TRBV7-2	TRBD1	few	TRBJ1-5	TGTGCCAGCAGCAGCGACAGGGGACAGCCCCAGCATTTT	CASSSDRGQPQHF
TRBV4-3	NA	few	TRBJ1-1	TGCGCCAGCAGCCAATCAGGGGCAGGGGCGTATGGCACTGAAGCTTTCTTT	CASSQSGAGAYGTEAFF
TRBV30	TRBD2	many	TRBJ2-3	TGTGCCTGGAGTGTACCCAGCGGGAGGACGGATACGCAGTATTTT	CAWSVPSGRTDTQYF
TRBV10-2	NA	few	TRBJ2-5	TGCGCCAGCAGGGGAGGCGAGACCCAGTACTTC	CASRGGETQYF
TRBV7-6	NA	few	TRBJ1-1	TGTGCCAGCAGCCGTCGTTCAACTCCCACCACTGAAGCTTTCTTT	CASSRRSTPTTEAFF
TRBV6-6	TRBD2	NA	TRBJ2-1	TGTGCCAGCAGCCGCGGGGGGGACTACAATGAGCAGTTCTTC	CASSRGGDYNEQFF
TRBV27	NA	NA	TRBJ2-7	TGTGCCAGCAGCGCCCTAACCGGGGTCCGCGAGCAGTACTTC	CASSALTGVREQYF
TRBV20-1	TRBD1	NA	TRBJ2-7	TGCAGTGCTACAAACCCTGGACAGGCCTACGAGCAGTACTTC	CSATNPGQAYEQYF
TRBV20-1	NA	NA	TRBJ2-3	TGCAGTGCGCCGCCGCCCCACACAGATACGCAGTATTTT	CSAPPPHTDTQYF
TRBV28	TRBD1	NA	TRBJ2-3	TGTGCCAGCTGCCCCTGGACAGGGGGCACAGATACGCAGTATTTT	CASCPWTGGTDTQYF
TRBV5-4	NA	NA	TRBJ1-2	TGTGCCAGCAGCCCCCAGCGGACAGACTACGGCTACACCTTC	CASSPQRTDYGYTF
TRBV12-3/TRBV12-4	NA	few	TRBJ2-1	TGTGCCAGCAGTCCTTCACGGCGCTACAATGAGCAGTTCTTC	CASSPSRRYNEQFF
TRBV28	TRBD1	many	TRBJ2-3	TGTGCCAGCAGTAGTACAGGGGGGTTGGATACGCAGTATTTT	CASSSTGGLDTQYF
TRBV5-1	NA	NA	TRBJ2-7	TGCGCCAGCAGCTTGGGAGCACTACCGACCTACGAGCAGTACTTC	CASSLGALPTYEQYF
TRBV7-3	NA	few	TRBJ2-1	TGTGCCAGCAGCTTACAGGCGGGTAACAATGAGCAGTTCTTC	CASSLQAGNNEQFF
TRBV6-5	NA	few	TRBJ1-1	TGTGCCAGCAGGCCACCCAGTGGCACTGAAGCTTTCTTT	CASRPPSGTEAFF
TRBV7-9	NA	NA	TRBJ2-2	TGTGCCAGCAGCGGCTTCTCCGGGGAGCTGTTTTTT	CASSGFSGELFF
TRBV14	NA	NA	TRBJ2-6	TGTGCCAGCAGCCAGCAGAGCTCTGGGGCCAACGTCCTGACTTTC	CASSQQSSGANVLTF
TRBV18	NA	few	TRBJ2-1	TGTGCCAGCTCACCAAAACAGCTGAATGAGCAGTTCTTC	CASSPKQLNEQFF
TRBV19	NA	NA	TRBJ1-1	TGTGCCAGTAGTACCCGGACCCGGGGGAACACTGAAGCTTTCTTT	CASSTRTRGNTEAFF
TRBV20-1	TRBD2	NA	TRBJ2-1	TGCAGTGCTAGAGATGGGACTATAGTGAATGAGCAGTTCTTC	CSARDGTIVNEQFF
TRBV29-1	NA	many	TRBJ1-1	TGCAGCTCCAAAATCGGAATGAACACTGAAGCTTTCTTT	CSSKIGMNTEAFF
TRBV13	NA	NA	TRBJ2-7	TGTGCCAGCAGCCGCGGGGCGTCCAAATCCTACGAGCAGTACTTC	CASSRGASKSYEQYF
TRBV11-2	TRBD1	many	TRBJ2-7	TGTGCCAGCAGCTTAGTTACAGGGGGGTCCTACGAGCAGTACTTC	CASSLVTGGSYEQYF
TRBV30	NA	few	TRBJ2-3	TGTGCCTGGGAACAGACCCCCGACACAGATACGCAGTATTTT	CAWEQTPDTDTQYF
TRBV30	NA	few	TRBJ1-2	TGTGCCTGGAGGGAATGGCCCCTCCGCAGGTTC	CAWREWPLRRF
TRBV11-2	NA	NA	TRBJ2-1	TGTGCCAGCAGCCTCCCCGGTCATGGCACGAACAATGAGCAGTTCTTC	CASSLPGHGTNNEQFF
TRBV20-1	TRBD2	few	TRBJ2-2	TGCAGTGGAATGGGACTAGGGACCGGGGAGCTGTTTTTT	CSGMGLGTGELFF
TRBV20-1	TRBD2	few	TRBJ2-1	TGCAGTGCTAGAGACCGGACTAGCGGGAGGTTATCCTACAATGAGCAGTTCTTC	CSARDRTSGRLSYNEQFF
TRBV29-1	TRBD2	once	TRBJ2-1	TGCAGTGTTGTAGGCGGACTAGCGGGAGGCAGCTCCTACAATGAGCAGTTCTTC	CSVVGGLAGGSSYNEQFF
TRBV5-1	NA	few	TRBJ2-6	TGCGCCAGCAGCTCCCGGGACCGAGAGCTCTTGGGGAGTTTCAACTCTGGGGCCAACGTCCTGACTTTC	CASSSRDRELLGSFNSGANVLTF
TRBV24-1	NA	many	TRBJ1-1	TGTGCCACCAGTGGCTTTGGGGGGACTGAAGCTTTCTTT	CATSGFGGTEAFF
TRBV15	TRBD1	few	TRBJ2-7	TGTGCCACCAGCAGAGTACCAGGGGGCGCGTCCTACGAGCAGTACTTC	CATSRVPGGASYEQYF
TRBV11-2	NA	NA	TRBJ2-3	TGTGCCAGCAGCCTCTGGACTGCCGCAGATACGCAGTATTTT	CASSLWTAADTQYF
TRBV5-1	TRBD2	medium-sized	TRBJ2-1	TGCGCCAGCAGCGCCGGACTAGCGGGAGGGCCGTACAATGAGCAGTTCTTC	CASSAGLAGGPYNEQFF
TRBV7-9	TRBD1	NA	TRBJ1-2	TGTGCCAGCAGCCGTTCCGGGACAGGGGGCTATGGCTACACCTTC	CASSRSGTGGYGYTF
TRBV6-4	NA	NA	TRBJ2-7	TGTGCCCTTGGGCCCACGGGCGAGCAGTACTTC	CALGPTGEQYF
TRBV28	NA	NA	TRBJ2-1	TGTGCCAGCAGCCGTAACTGGAGGGACAATGAGCAGTTCTTC	CASSRNWRDNEQFF
TRBV3-1	TRBD1	NA	TRBJ1-2	TGTGCCAGCAGCCAGGCGGCCGGACAGGCGAATGGCTACACCTTC	CASSQAAGQANGYTF
TRBV3-1	NA	NA	TRBJ2-5	TGTGCCAGCAGCCAAGAGTACCAAGAGACCCAGTACTTC	CASSQEYQETQYF
TRBV30	NA	many	TRBJ1-1	TGTGCCTGGAGAACTGAAGCTTTCTTT	CAWRTEAFF
TRBV3-1	TRBD2	many	TRBJ2-1	TGTGCCAGCAGCCACCTAGCGGAGGGACTCAATGAGCAGTTCTTC	CASSHLAEGLNEQFF
TRBV4-1	NA	NA	TRBJ2-3	TGCGCCAGCAGCCCTCTAGACTCGGGAGTAGGAGATACGCAGTATTTT	CASSPLDSGVGDTQYF